Following are 16 T cell receptor beta chains from one sample sequenced in a study of tumor-infiltrating lymphocytes in primary liver carcinoma. A constant-region primer served to make TCR beta cDNA from about 500 ng total RNA. Libraries covering TCR beta were generated through three nested multiplex PCR rounds (using a slightly modified ARM-PCR). The opening two PCR rounds, roughly 11 cycles each, paired TRBV1-TRBV30 forward primers with a C-beta reverse primer. TCRdb re-derived calls from the multiplex PCR reads in MiXCR, one entry per CDR3 protein. The sample has about 330,000 distinct CDR3 sequences; almost 65% are singletons. The authors took blood RNA from unsorted whole blood and also extracted germline DNA. Source material: peripheral blood. Receptors were obtained from a man aged 35-49 years with primary liver carcinoma and hepatitis B virus infection.

As to this clonotype: Its ends do not fully match the called genes, so a read error is possible. The genes are TRBV5-1 and TRBJ2-2; TRBD2 agrees at 7 bases. This CDR3 has 13 amino acids. Germline V gene lookup returns CDR1 SGHRS and CDR2 YFSETQ. CDR3 residues: CAIRGAGAGKLFF. CDR3 coding DNA: TGCGCCATCAGAGGGGCGGGAGCCGGGAAGCTGTTTTTT.

About this clonotype: A single base separates this from a much larger clone, so it may be a read error. The CDR3 spells CAWSLNQENELFF. CDR3 nucleotide sequence: TGTGCCTGGAGTCTTAATCAGGAAAATGAGCTGTTCTTC. The chain has TRBV30 and TRBJ2-1; D gene unclear. CDR3 length: 13 amino acids. CDR1 and CDR2 (germline): GTSNPN, SVGIG (reference sequence).

This clonotype was observed a single time. The junction differs from germline at one of its ends, possibly a read error. The chain links TRBV10-3 to TRBJ1-1; D possibly corresponds to TRBD1 (6 bases). Per germline, CDR1 ENHRY and CDR2 SYGVKD. This CDR3 region has 14 residues. This CDR3 is CATSRGATNTEAFF. The CDR3 nucleotides are TGTGCCACCAGTCGGGGGGCAACGAACACTGAAGCCTTCTTT.

With regard to this clonotype: In this CDR3 the conserved last residue, phenylalanine or tryptophan, is missing, so a read error is likely. This chain uses TRBV6-2 or TRBV6-3 with TRBJ2-1; 7 bases are a match to TRBD2. The CDR3 is 17 residues long. Germline V gives CDR1 MNHEY, CDR2 SVGEGT. V was pared by 7 bases and J by 1 base, with 13 bases of the junction left unmatched. CDR3 nucleotide sequence: TGTGCCAGCAAGGGACGAGCTAGCGGTACTTCCTACAATGAGCAGTTCTTG. Translation: CASKGRASGTSYNEQFL.

Points on this clonotype: A much more abundant neighbour one base away suggests this may be a read error. The V gene is TRBV6-2 or TRBV6-3, the J gene TRBJ1-5, with 11 bases aligning to TRBD1. The CDR3 has 16 residues. From germline, CDR1 is MNHEY and CDR2 SVGEGT. CDR3 sequence reads: CVSSYIPGQGVSPQHF. The CDR3 DNA reads TGTGTCAGCAGTTATATCCCGGGACAGGGGGTATCGCCCCAGCATTTT.

The chain recombines TRBV5-1 with TRBJ1-2; D not resolved. Between the trimmed V and J ends, which lost 0 bases and 7 bases, there was a span of 16 bases. CDR3 size: 15 residues. Germline CDR1 SGHRS, CDR2 YFSETQ. The CDR3 loop reads CASSLAAEGMGGYTF. The CDR3 DNA sequence: TGCGCCAGCAGCTTGGCGGCGGAGGGTATGGGTGGCTACACCTTC.

The V gene is TRBV7-8, the J gene TRBJ2-5, with 15 bases aligning to TRBD2. The germline gives CDR1 SGHVS, CDR2 FQNEAQ. The length of the CDR3 is 16 residues. Trimming at V came to 5 bases and at J to 6 bases, leaving 7 bases not matched to a gene. The CDR3 DNA follows: TGTGCCAGCAGCCCAGGGACTAGCGGGAGGATACAGACCCAGTACTTC. It yields the protein CASSPGTSGRIQTQYF.

The chain has TRBV28 and TRBJ1-2; D perhaps matches TRBD1 (6 bases). Germline V lookup: CDR1 MDHEN, CDR2 SYDVKM. The CDR3 has 14 amino acids. V shed 2 bases and J shed 3 bases, with 10 bases lying between them. The CDR3 protein is CASSLEQGYYGYTF. The CDR3 DNA is TGTGCCAGCAGTTTAGAACAGGGTTACTATGGCTACACCTTC.

To note about this clonotype: This may stem from a read error, because a much larger clone lies one nucleotide away. V is TRBV5-5 and J is TRBJ2-1; 8 bases map to TRBD2. This CDR3 has 14 residues. The V segment lost 8 bases and the J segment 4 bases; nucleotides outside the gene matches: 8. Germline-derived CDR1 and CDR2 are SGHKS and YYEKEE (reference sequence). CDR3: CARTPGLDYNEQFF. CDR3 coding DNA: TGTGCCAGGACACCGGGACTAGATTACAATGAGCAGTTCTTC.

As to this clonotype: This may be a read error, as it is one base from a much larger clone. The chain couples TRBV6-5 to TRBJ1-4; maybe TRBD1 (5 bases). The CDR3 runs 13 residues. Trimming cost V 5 bases and J 4 bases, with 8 bases left between them. Germline V gene data show CDR1 as MNHEY and CDR2 as SVGAGI. The CDR3, as DNA: TGTGCCAGCAGTGTGACAGTTAATGAAAAACTGTTTTTT. This translates into CASSVTVNEKLFF.

With respect to this clonotype: The junction departs from germline at one end; a sequencing error may be responsible. This chain joins TRBV6-2 or TRBV6-3 and TRBJ2-1, with no clear D. This CDR3 has 12 amino acids. CDR1 is MNHEY and CDR2 is SVGEGT in the germline V gene. The CDR3 DNA reads TGTGCCAGCAGTAAAGATTACAATGAGGAGTTCTTC. Translated: CASSKDYNEEFF.

This clonotype was seen ten or more times. The rearrangement links TRBV6-2 or TRBV6-3 to TRBJ1-5, with a tentative D call TRBD1 (5 bases). The CDR3 runs 18 residues. Germline V gene sequence: CDR1 MNHEY, CDR2 SVGEGT. V was shortened by 2 bases and J by 5 bases, with 22 bases between the two germline ends. The CDR3 DNA reads as TGTGCCAGCAGTTACGAACAATTGCAGGGTTTCAGCGATCAGCCCCAGCATTTT. Translated: CASSYEQLQGFSDQPQHF.

This clonotype was detected only once. The chain employs TRBV6-2 or TRBV6-3 and TRBJ2-5, with 7 positions matching TRBD2. Germline CDR1 MNHEY, CDR2 SVGEGT. V gave up 6 bases and J gave up 2 bases; unmatched junction bases: 12. The CDR3 is 16 amino acids. DNA for the CDR3: TGTGCCAGCAGCCGACCCCTAGTGGGAGGGCAAGAGACCCAGTACTTC. Amino acids: CASSRPLVGGQETQYF.

CDR3: CASSLQSYSNQPQHF. CDR3 sequence (DNA): TGTGCCAGCAGCTTACAGAGCTATAGCAATCAGCCCCAGCATTTT. The chain recombines TRBV5-5 with TRBJ1-5; unclear D gene. With 2 bases removed from V and 0 bases from J, the gap between germline ends came to 9 bases. CDR1 is SGHKS, CDR2 YYEKEE, per germline (reference sequence). The CDR3 has 15 amino acids.

Worth noting for this clonotype: This clone may be a read error of a much larger clone one base away. The chain is built from TRBV29-1 and TRBJ1-2; weak D call: TRBD1 (5 bases). CDR3 length equals 15 residues. The germline CDR1 and CDR2 sequences are SQVTM and ANQGSEA. The CDR3 is CSVEDLGELNYGCTF. CDR3 DNA sequence: TGCAGCGTTGAAGATCTGGGGGAACTTAACTATGGCTGCACCTTC.

Comments on this clonotype: Being one base from a much bigger clone, this may be a read error. The gene calls are TRBV6-6 and TRBJ2-7; a weak D match, TRBD1 (6 bases). The CDR3 consists of 15 residues. Trimming pared 2 bases from V and 0 bases from J, leaving 11 bases between. The germline gives CDR1 MNHNY, CDR2 SVGAGI (reference sequence). The CDR3 protein is CASSYTWDTSYEQYF. For the CDR3, the DNA is TGTGCCAGCAGTTACACCTGGGACACCTCCTACGAGCAGTACTTC.